Listed below are T cell receptor beta chains from one sample, sequenced in a study of T cell responses to AZD1222 COVID-19 vaccine. Profiled with immunoSEQ multiplex PCR; TCRdb holds only in-frame clones, not every one. The data contain roughly 120,000 clones, just under 90% of them singletons. Sequencing used peripheral blood, obtained on day 0 of AZD1222 vaccination. These receptor sequences come from an adult in good health. CDR3s include the opening cysteine and the closing phenylalanine or tryptophan. The order of the fields is V gene, clone size, D gene, J gene, CDR3 length, CDR3 protein, CDR3 DNA. D genes are given only for firm matches. Not all rows give a size; the values are once, few, many and, for expanded clones, a class.

>TRBV2|NA|TRBD1|TRBJ1-1|16
CASRSTGGRGKTEAFF
TGTGCCAGCAGGTCGACAGGGGGCAGGGGGAAGACTGAAGCTTTCTTT
>TRBV9|NA|NA|TRBJ2-7|16
CASSVSPRDPSYEQYF
TGTGCCAGCAGCGTAAGCCCCCGGGATCCCTCCTACGAGCAGTACTTC
>TRBV6-5|NA|TRBD2|TRBJ2-1|13
CASSRGRGDEQFF
TGTGCCAGCAGCCGAGGACGGGGGGATGAGCAGTTCTTC
>TRBV6-5|NA|NA|TRBJ2-3|15
CASSYAGTSTDTQYF
TGTGCCAGCAGTTACGCCGGGACTAGCACAGATACGCAGTATTTT
>TRBV30|few|NA|TRBJ1-4|14
CAWSVQGLAEKLFF
TGTGCCTGGAGTGTACAGGGTTTGGCTGAAAAACTGTTTTTT
>TRBV24-1|NA|NA|TRBJ2-2|15
CATSGGVANTGELFF
TGTGCCACCAGTGGAGGGGTCGCGAACACCGGGGAGCTGTTTTTT
>TRBV7-9|NA|NA|TRBJ2-1|16
CASSGGGSGSYNEQFF
TGTGCCAGCAGCGGGGGCGGGTCCGGTTCCTACAATGAGCAGTTCTTC
>TRBV4-1|NA|TRBD2|TRBJ2-1|18
CASSQEGVTSGRFHEQFF
TGCGCCAGCAGCCAAGAGGGCGTAACTAGCGGGAGGTTCCATGAGCAGTTCTTC
>TRBV27|NA|TRBD1|TRBJ1-2|12
CASTSGQGAITF
TGTGCCAGCACCTCGGGACAGGGGGCGATCACCTTC
>TRBV16|NA|TRBD2|TRBJ2-7|18
CASSQVVGLAGEPYEQYF
TGTGCCAGCAGCCAAGTCGTGGGACTAGCGGGAGAGCCCTACGAGCAGTACTTC
>TRBV19|NA|NA|TRBJ1-2|13
CASSMGTVYGYTF
TGTGCCAGTAGTATGGGGACGGTCTATGGCTACACCTTC
>TRBV27|NA|NA|TRBJ2-1|16
CASSWGTSIDYNEQFF
TGTGCCAGCAGTTGGGGAACTAGCATTGACTACAATGAGCAGTTCTTC
>TRBV7-2|NA|TRBD1|TRBJ2-7|15
CASSPRQGSVYEQYF
TGTGCCAGCAGCCCAAGACAGGGGTCGGTCTACGAGCAGTACTTC
>TRBV6-5|NA|NA|TRBJ2-2|15
CASSYSTRGSGELFF
TGTGCCAGCAGTTACTCTACCAGGGGAAGCGGGGAGCTGTTTTTT
>TRBV2|NA|NA|TRBJ1-5|14
CASSEQVSNQPQHF
TGTGCCAGCAGTGAACAGGTTAGCAATCAGCCCCAGCATTTT
>TRBV7-2|NA|TRBD2|TRBJ2-6|18
CASSLVSGRFSGANVLTF
TGTGCCAGCAGCTTAGTTAGCGGGAGATTTTCTGGGGCCAACGTCCTGACTTTC
>TRBV3-1/TRBV3-2|NA|NA|TRBJ1-6|12
CASSQFRSPLHF
TGTGCCAGCAGCCAATTTCGTTCACCCCTCCACTTT
>TRBV13|NA|TRBD1|TRBJ1-3|13
CASSSDRGNTIYF
TGTGCCAGCAGCTCGGACAGGGGGAACACCATATATTTT
>TRBV7-6|NA|TRBD1|TRBJ2-3|15
CASSLQGGRSDTQYF
TGTGCCAGCAGCCTACAGGGGGGTCGGTCAGATACGCAGTATTTT
>TRBV2|NA|NA|TRBJ2-1|12
CASNAAGSEQFF
TGTGCCAGCAATGCAGCTGGGAGTGAGCAGTTCTTC
>TRBV18|few|NA|TRBJ2-7|13
CASSPSGTYEQYF
TGTGCCAGCTCACCATCGGGTACCTACGAGCAGTACTTC
>TRBV5-4|NA|TRBD2|TRBJ2-1|15
CASSLGLADYNEQFF
TGTGCCAGCAGCTTGGGACTAGCGGACTACAATGAGCAGTTCTTC
>TRBV20-1|NA|NA|TRBJ2-1|17
CSASRGRSGVRYNEQFF
TGCAGTGCTAGTAGGGGGAGGAGCGGGGTCAGATACAATGAGCAGTTCTTC
>TRBV18|NA|NA|TRBJ1-3|15
CASSLSGDSGNTIYF
TGTGCCAGCTCACTCTCAGGGGACTCTGGAAACACCATATATTTT
>TRBV6-5|NA|TRBD1|TRBJ2-3|15
CASSSGTGGTDTQYF
TGTGCCAGCAGTTCCGGGACAGGGGGCACAGATACGCAGTATTTT
>TRBV18|NA|NA|TRBJ1-2|15
CASSIRQIHNYGYTF
TGTGCCAGCTCAATACGACAGATACATAACTATGGCTACACCTTC
>TRBV10-3|NA|TRBD2|TRBJ2-3|16
CAINKVAGGATDTQYF
TGTGCCATCAACAAAGTGGCGGGGGGTGCCACAGATACGCAGTATTTT
>TRBV7-9|NA|TRBD2|TRBJ2-3|16
CASSLLAGVRSDTQYF
TGTGCCAGCAGCCTATTAGCGGGGGTGCGTTCAGATACGCAGTATTTT
>TRBV19|NA|TRBD2|TRBJ2-2|18
CASSMAGLAGTNTGELFF
TGTGCCAGTAGTATGGCGGGACTAGCGGGAACGAACACCGGGGAGCTGTTTTTT
>TRBV28|NA|NA|TRBJ2-1|15
CASSLPIRRVGEQFF
TGTGCCAGCAGTTTGCCCATCCGGAGGGTGGGTGAGCAGTTCTTC
>TRBV11-2|NA|TRBD2|TRBJ2-5|14
CASRNSAGGETQYF
TGTGCCAGCAGGAACTCAGCGGGGGGAGAGACCCAGTACTTC
>TRBV28|NA|NA|TRBJ2-1|13
CASSLRQSNEQFF
TGTGCCAGCAGTTTAAGACAGTCCAATGAGCAGTTCTTC
>TRBV4-1|NA|NA|TRBJ2-7|11
CASSQEGQGLF
TGCGCCAGCAGCCAAGAGGGCCAGGGGCTCTTC
>TRBV5-1|NA|NA|TRBJ2-5|17
CASSLVVGQTYQETQYF
TGCGCCAGCAGCTTGGTTGTGGGGCAAACGTACCAAGAGACCCAGTACTTC
>TRBV28|once|NA|TRBJ1-3|15
CASSLVARSGNTIYF
TGTGCCAGCAGTTTAGTAGCCCGTTCTGGAAACACCATATATTTT
>TRBV2|NA|NA|TRBJ2-1|16
CASSGERGRVYNEQFF
TGTGCCAGCAGTGGGGAACGGGGGAGAGTTTACAATGAGCAGTTCTTC
>TRBV7-2|NA|TRBD1|TRBJ1-2|13
CASSMGQNYGYTF
TGTGCCAGCAGCATGGGACAGAACTATGGCTACACCTTC
>TRBV7-9|NA|NA|TRBJ1-1|14
CASSLVAMNTEAFF
TGTGCCAGCAGCTTAGTGGCGATGAACACTGAAGCTTTCTTT
>TRBV28|NA|NA|TRBJ2-2|16
CASSSGSTPNTGELFF
TGTGCCAGCAGCTCCGGGTCAACACCAAACACCGGGGAGCTGTTTTTT